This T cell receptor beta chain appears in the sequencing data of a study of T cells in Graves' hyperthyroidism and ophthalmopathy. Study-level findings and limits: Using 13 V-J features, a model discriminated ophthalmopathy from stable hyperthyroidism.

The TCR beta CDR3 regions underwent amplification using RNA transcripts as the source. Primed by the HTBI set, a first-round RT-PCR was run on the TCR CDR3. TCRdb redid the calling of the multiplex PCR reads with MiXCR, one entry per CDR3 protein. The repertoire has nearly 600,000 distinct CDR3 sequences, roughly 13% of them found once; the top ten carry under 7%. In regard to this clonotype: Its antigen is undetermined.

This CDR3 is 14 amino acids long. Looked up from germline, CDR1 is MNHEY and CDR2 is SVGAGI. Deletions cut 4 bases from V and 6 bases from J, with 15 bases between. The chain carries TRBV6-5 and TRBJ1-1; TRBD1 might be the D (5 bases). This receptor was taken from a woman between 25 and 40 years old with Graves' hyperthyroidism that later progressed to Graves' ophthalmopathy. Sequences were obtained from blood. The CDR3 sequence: CASSWGDPGPEAFF. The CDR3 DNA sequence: TGTGCCAGCAGTTGGGGGGACCCCGGACCTGAAGCTTTCTTT.